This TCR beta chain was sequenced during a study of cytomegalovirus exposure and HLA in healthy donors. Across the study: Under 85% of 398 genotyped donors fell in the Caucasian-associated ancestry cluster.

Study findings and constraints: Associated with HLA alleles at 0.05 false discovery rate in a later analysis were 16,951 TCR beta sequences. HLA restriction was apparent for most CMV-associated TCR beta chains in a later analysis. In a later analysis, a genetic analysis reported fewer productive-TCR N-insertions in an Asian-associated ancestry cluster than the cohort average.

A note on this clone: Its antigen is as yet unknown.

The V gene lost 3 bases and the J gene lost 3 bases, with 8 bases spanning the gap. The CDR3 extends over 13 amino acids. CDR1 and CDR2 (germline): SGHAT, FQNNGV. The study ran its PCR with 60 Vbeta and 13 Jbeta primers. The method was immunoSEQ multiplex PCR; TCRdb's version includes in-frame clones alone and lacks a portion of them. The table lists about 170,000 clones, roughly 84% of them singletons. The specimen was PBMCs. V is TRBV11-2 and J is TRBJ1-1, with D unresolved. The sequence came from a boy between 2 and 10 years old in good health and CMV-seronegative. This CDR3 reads CASSLRADTEAFF. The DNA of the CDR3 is TGTGCCAGCAGCTTGAGGGCTGACACTGAAGCTTTCTTT.